This is a list of T cell receptor beta chains from one sample in a study of tumor-infiltrating lymphocytes in primary liver carcinoma. One entry per CDR3 protein results from TCRdb running MiXCR on the multiplex PCR reads. The sample carries some 190,000 distinct CDR3 sequences, roughly 80% recorded once. The specimen was tumor tissue from primary liver carcinoma. These receptors all come from a man aged 40-55 years with primary liver carcinoma and hepatitis B virus infection. CDR3s include the opening cysteine and the closing phenylalanine or tryptophan. D genes are given only for firm matches. Clone size is stated in some rows and not others, as once, few, many or a class when expanded.

size,length,J,V,D,DNA,CDR3
NA,13,TRBJ2-7,TRBV11-2,NA,TGTGCCAGCAGCTCACAGGGAGTAGACGAGCAGTACTTC,CASSSQGVDEQYF
few,13,TRBJ1-4,TRBV3-1,NA,TGTGCCAGCAGCCTACAGGGTCTGGAAAAACTGTTTTTT,CASSLQGLEKLFF
NA,15,TRBJ2-1,TRBV9,TRBD2,TGTGCCAGCAGCGAGGGGACTAGCGGGAGCTATGAGCAGTTCTTC,CASSEGTSGSYEQFF
NA,15,TRBJ2-3,TRBV5-4,NA,TGTGCCAGCACCTCCTTCGTAGCTTTCAGAGATACGCAGTATTTT,CASTSFVAFRDTQYF
NA,11,TRBJ2-1,TRBV12-3/TRBV12-4,NA,TGTGCCACCACCCGGAGTAATGAGCAGTTCTTC,CATTRSNEQFF
few,12,TRBJ1-1,TRBV6-1,NA,TGTGCCAACGGGACGGGGTGGACTGAAGCTTTCTTT,CANGTGWTEAFF
once,17,TRBJ2-7,TRBV4-1,TRBD2,TGCGCTAACAGCCAAGAAAGGACTAGCGGGAGTCTATACGAGCAGTACTTC,CANSQERTSGSLYEQYF
NA,14,TRBJ2-7,TRBV4-3,NA,TGCGCCAGCAGCCAAAGTAGGGGGTACTACGAGCAGTACTTC,CASSQSRGYYEQYF
NA,14,TRBJ2-3,TRBV29-1,NA,TGCAGCGTTTCCGACACAGGAGCGTCAGATACGCACTATTTT,CSVSDTGASDTHYF
NA,18,TRBJ2-2,TRBV6-5,TRBD2,TGTGCCTGCAGTTACAGTCTAGCGGGAGGCCCTGACCCCGGGGAGCTGGTTTTT,CACSYSLAGGPDPGELVF
NA,15,TRBJ2-5,TRBV29-1,TRBD1,TGCAGCGTTGAAGCGGACAGGGGGCAAGCAGAGACCCAGCATTTC,CSVEADRGQAETQHF
NA,16,TRBJ2-1,TRBV14,NA,TGTGCCAGCGGTGCCGTAACGGCATGGATAAACAATGAGCAGTTCTTC,CASGAVTAWINNEQFF
NA,15,TRBJ2-1,TRBV5-1,TRBD2,TGCGCCAGCAGCAGGGGACTAGCGGGGAACAATGAGCAGTTCTTC,CASSRGLAGNNEQFF
NA,13,TRBJ1-5,TRBV5-5,NA,TGTGCCAGCAGCCTGGGGCAGTATCAGCCCCAGCATTTT,CASSLGQYQPQHF
NA,16,TRBJ2-1,TRBV12-3/TRBV12-4,NA,TGTGTCAGCAGTGGGCCCCGGCGGACCCCTCCGGATGATCAGTTCTTC,CVSSGPRRTPPDDQFF
few,17,TRBJ2-7,TRBV6-1,TRBD2,TGTGCCAGCAGTGAAGCGGGGAGGACTAGTGGCTCCTACGAGCAGTACTTC,CASSEAGRTSGSYEQYF
NA,15,TRBJ2-7,TRBV5-6,NA,TGTGCCAGCAGTCGGACCCGTGACTACTCCTACGAGCAGTGCTTC,CASSRTRDYSYEQCF
NA,13,TRBJ2-7,TRBV20-1,TRBD1,TGCAGTGCCGAAGAGGGGACAGGGGTCGAGCAGTACTTC,CSAEEGTGVEQYF
few,14,TRBJ2-2,TRBV29-1,NA,TGCAGCATCGTAACGGGGAGCTTGACAGGGGAGCTGTTTTTT,CSIVTGSLTGELFF
NA,17,TRBJ1-2,TRBV4-2,NA,TGTGCCAGCAACCAAGAAACCACCCAGGGGCTTAACTATGGCTACACCTTC,CASNQETTQGLNYGYTF
NA,14,TRBJ2-3,TRBV11-1,NA,TGTGTCAGCGGCAATTGGGGGAAGGAAGATACGCATTATTTT,CVSGNWGKEDTHYF
NA,14,TRBJ2-5,TRBV10-3,NA,TGTGCCATCAGTCCGACAGTCCCCCAAGAGACCCAGCATTTC,CAISPTVPQETQHF
NA,14,TRBJ2-7,TRBV6-2/TRBV6-3,TRBD1,TGTGCCAACAGCCTCCTAGACAGGGCCCACGAGCAGTACTTC,CANSLLDRAHEQYF
NA,15,TRBJ2-1,TRBV29-1,NA,TGCAGCCCAAGGACCGAGATAGGGGGTGTCTATGAGCAGTTCTTC,CSPRTEIGGVYEQFF
NA,11,TRBJ1-1,TRBV12-3/TRBV12-4,NA,TGTGCCAGCAGCTTAAAGACTGAAGCCTTCTTT,CASSLKTEAFF
once,19,TRBJ2-7,TRBV7-9,TRBD2,TGTGTCAGCAGCTTAATCTCGGCTAGCGGGAGGCCCAGCTCCTACGAGCAGTACTTT,CVSSLISASGRPSSYEQYF
NA,13,TRBJ2-7,TRBV29-1,NA,TGCAGCGTTTCGTGGTCAGGACCCTACGAGCACTACTTC,CSVSWSGPYEHYF
NA,14,TRBJ2-7,TRBV6-2/TRBV6-3,NA,TGTGCCAGCAGCCTCCGGTATAGGTCCCACGAGCAGTACTTC,CASSLRYRSHEQYF
NA,17,TRBJ1-6,TRBV4-1,TRBD1,TGCGCCAGCAGCCAAGATCGGGGACAGGGCCGGAGTTCATCCTTCCACTTT,CASSQDRGQGRSSSFHF
NA,15,TRBJ2-3,TRBV24-1,NA,TGTGTCACCAGTTCTGGCTCGTGGAGCACAGATACGCAGTATTTT,CVTSSGSWSTDTQYF
few,14,TRBJ1-1,TRBV7-8,NA,TGTGTCAGCAGCCTAGCGGGGGGGAACACTGAAGCTTTCTTT,CVSSLAGGNTEAFF
NA,16,TRBJ2-2,TRBV5-4,NA,TGTACCAGCAGCTTGGGAGGTAGCGGAAGGACCGGGGAACTGTTTTTT,CTSSLGGSGRTGELFF
NA,16,TRBJ2-6,TRBV4-3,NA,TGCGCCAGCATCCAAGCAGGACAGTTCCGGGCCAACGTCCTGACTTTC,CASIQAGQFRANVLTF
many,16,TRBJ2-1,TRBV5-4,TRBD2,TGTGCCAGCAGCCGGGGACTAGCGGAAGAGTGGAATGAGCAGTTCTTC,CASSRGLAEEWNEQFF
NA,14,TRBJ1-5,TRBV29-1,NA,TGCAGCGTATCGACAAGGAGTAAAAGTCAGCCCCCGCATTTT,CSVSTRSKSQPPHF
NA,14,TRBJ1-1,TRBV6-2/TRBV6-3,NA,TGTGCCAGCAGTTATTCCACAGGGCTCATTGATGCTTTCTTT,CASSYSTGLIDAFF
NA,14,TRBJ2-4,TRBV5-6,NA,TGTGTCAGCAGGTCGAGACATAGTTTGGGCATTCAGTACTTC,CVSRSRHSLGIQYF
many,14,TRBJ2-7,TRBV6-2/TRBV6-3,TRBD2,TGTGCCAGCAGTCAGACCGGGACTAGCGTCGAGCAGTACTTC,CASSQTGTSVEQYF
NA,13,TRBJ2-1,TRBV30,NA,TGTGCCTGGAGACCTTCCATTGCGGATGAACAGTTCTTC,CAWRPSIADEQFF
NA,16,TRBJ1-1,TRBV4-2,NA,TGTGCCAGCAGCCCGAGGGTCTCCGGATTGAACACTGAAGCTATATTT,CASSPRVSGLNTEAIF
NA,14,TRBJ1-2,TRBV29-1,NA,TGCAGCTCCAAGTTTGGACAGTCGATCTATGCCTACACCTTC,CSSKFGQSIYAYTF
NA,14,TRBJ2-7,TRBV12-3/TRBV12-4,NA,TGTGCCAGCAACCCCAGAGGACCGACCTACGAGCAATACTTC,CASNPRGPTYEQYF
many,16,TRBJ2-2,TRBV12-3/TRBV12-4,NA,TGTGCCAGAGAGTCCTCCGCCCCGGGCTGGACCGGGGAGCTGTTTTTT,CARESSAPGWTGELFF
NA,14,TRBJ2-1,TRBV11-3,NA,TGTGCCAGCAGCTTAGGTGTCTCGATCAAAGAGCAGTTCTTC,CASSLGVSIKEQFF
once,14,TRBJ2-3,TRBV29-1,NA,TGCAGCGGGGAACAGGAGGCGGTCACAGATACGCAGTATTTT,CSGEQEAVTDTQYF